This TCR beta chain is drawn from a study of regulatory T cells in long-lasting Graves disease. Study information: Patients met the persistent Graves' disease definition after over 5 years of antithyroid drugs with positive TSH receptor antibodies. Findings and caveats of the study: TRBV28 was favored in persistent disease, as were TRBJ1-2 and TRBJ2-5. Public clonotype sharing was higher in persistent than newly diagnosed patients.

This CDR3 has 16 residues. Germline V gene data show CDR1 as DFQATT and CDR2 as SNEGSKA (reference sequence). V was clipped by 4 bases and J by 8 bases, with 24 bases between them. This sample's time point: persistent/refractory GD, antithyroid drugs over 5 years with positive TRAb. RNA extracted from PBMCs served as the sequencing template. Patients hailed from an endocrinology department in Xi'an, China. Combining iRepertoire HTBI primers with Arm-PCR of CDR3 regions, the authors built TCR beta libraries. TCRdb re-analysed the multiplex PCR reads in MiXCR, keeping a single row per CDR3 protein. The sample lists 450,000 or so distinct CDR3 sequences; less than 25% were seen once. Remarks on this clonotype: Its matching antigen is unknown.

V is TRBV20-1 and J is TRBJ2-1; either TRBD1 or TRBD2 may fit D (6 bases each). This receptor was obtained from a female donor with Graves disease. This specimen was peripheral blood mononuclear cells (PBMCs), taken when the disease was refractory, from a patient treated with antithyroid drugs. The DNA of the CDR3 is TGCAGTGCTACTCTAGCGAGAGGGGGAGCTAGGGATGAGCAGTTCTTC. Translation: CSATLARGGARDEQFF.